This paragraph reports one T cell receptor (beta chain). As yet, its antigen is unknown. TCRdb re-analysed the 5' RACE reads in MiXCR, keeping a single row per CDR3 protein. This table has 350,000 to 450,000 distinct CDR3 sequences, around 20% appearing once. This record comes from a study of T-cell memory formation after mild COVID-19. About the study: Largely donor-specific sequence clusters came from a couple of donors. General observations from the study: Memory sampled before infection contained some responding clones, suggesting cross-reactive memory joined. Shrinking CD4+ clones were chiefly CM and EM; CD8+ ones were chiefly EMRA. Later expanders leaned CD4+, whereas clones that contracted between day 15 and 85 were balanced CD4/CD8.

V lost 3 bases, J lost 3 bases, and 21 bases lay in between. The CDR3 consists of 18 residues. Per germline, CDR1 SGHAT and CDR2 FQNNGV. Input material: PBMCs or a T cell subset sorted from them (not recorded which). The chain is built from TRBV11-2 and TRBJ2-1; maybe TRBD2 (6 bases). The TCR sequence derives from an adult woman who had mild COVID-19 (a few samples of this study predate the infection). Cell type and time point are not known. The CDR3 bases are TGTGCCAGCAGCTTGCCAATCCACGGAGGGGATCTCTACAATGAGCAGTTCTTC. Amino acid sequence: CASSLPIHGGDLYNEQFF.